This TCR beta chain stems from a study of CD8 T cells in Susac syndrome. A remark on this clonotype: Its antigen is not identified.

The multiple sclerosis control group consisted of treatment-naive patients whose relapsing-remitting disease, which was either stable or active, fulfilled revised McDonald criteria. Bulk CD8+ and CD4+ cells came from magnetic negative isolation; CD8+ TEMRA by FACS. About 0.5 to 1 ug RNA was reverse transcribed with random hexamers. Using its own MiXCR run on the immunoSEQ multiplex PCR reads, TCRdb lists one record per CDR3 protein. The sample lists approximately 300,000 distinct CDR3 sequences; 70% to 90% were seen once. General study results and limits: It was acknowledged in the study that the number of individuals who were included in its TCR sequencing and HLA analysis was relatively small.

The germline CDR1 and CDR2 sequences are KGHDR and SFDVKD. The V end lost 4 bases, the J end lost 8 bases, and 22 bases lay between the germline ends. The CDR3 length is 16 residues. This chain joins TRBV24-1 and TRBJ1-2, with D maybe TRBD1 (5 bases). Sequencing used CD8+ T cells from PBMCs. The receptor comes from a human donor with multiple sclerosis. This CDR3 reads CATSEGFEQGLGGYTF. For the CDR3, the DNA is TGTGCCACCAGTGAGGGTTTCGAGCAGGGCCTTGGGGGCTACACCTTC.